This passage covers 10 T cell receptor beta chains from one sample sequenced in a study of blood T cell repertoires in COVID-19. Here immunoSEQ multiplex PCR was the method, and the copy in TCRdb shows in-frame clones only, minus some. Here the sample spans some 300,000 clones, 70% to 90% being singletons. The sample taken for sequencing was peripheral blood. Receptor source: a woman aged 50 to 65 with COVID-19, enrolled during active disease.

The CDR3 here is CASSITGQRRAPSYEQYF. CDR3 nucleotide sequence: TGTGCCAGTAGTATCACTGGTCAGAGGCGGGCCCCCTCCTACGAGCAGTACTTC. This chain links TRBV19 with TRBJ2-7; D possibly corresponds to TRBD2 (5 bases). V was trimmed by 3 bases and J by 0 bases, leaving 21 bases between them. The CDR3 runs 18 residues. CDR1 and CDR2 from the germline V gene are LNHDA and SQIVND (reference sequence).

The chain has TRBV5-6 and TRBJ1-6, with 12 positions matching TRBD1. Trimming cost V 2 bases and J 6 bases; bases outside gene matches: 9. The CDR3 contains 18 residues. CDR1 and CDR2 (germline): SGHDT, YYEEEE. The CDR3 coding sequence is TGTGCCAGCAGCTTCGGGACAGGGGGCTCTAGTGGTAATTCACCCCTCCACTTT. Translating it yields CASSFGTGGSSGNSPLHF.

This sequence joins TRBV5-4 and TRBJ2-5, with D possibly being TRBD1 (6 bases). V was shortened by 3 bases and J by 4 bases, with 13 bases between the two germline ends. The CDR3 consists of 14 residues. CDR1 and CDR2 from the germline V gene are SGHNT and YYREEE (reference sequence). The CDR3 DNA sequence: TGTGCCAGCAGCTGGGAACAGGGAGTAGAGACCCAGTACTTC. Its protein product is CASSWEQGVETQYF. The full variable domain, rest sourced from reference TRBV5-4 and TRBJ2-5, is ETGVTQSPTHLIKTRGQQVTLRCSSQSGHNTVSWYQQALGQGPQFIFQYYREEENGRGNFPPRFSGLQFPNYSSELNVNALELDDSALYLCASSWEQGVETQYFGPGTRLLVL.

This sequence joins TRBV30 and TRBJ1-1, with D possibly being TRBD1 (6 bases). Germline-derived CDR1 and CDR2 are GTSNPN and SVGIG (reference sequence). The CDR3 is 14 residues long. V lost 6 bases, J lost 0 bases, and 14 bases lay in between. CDR3: CACHVRTVNTEAFF. The CDR3 nucleotides are TGTGCCTGCCATGTCCGGACAGTGAACACTGAAGCTTTCTTT.

This chain's CDR3 is CASSIGPPAVSTDTQYF. CDR3 sequence (DNA): TGTGCCAGTAGTATAGGGCCGCCAGCGGTTAGCACAGATACGCAGTATTTT. The V and J genes are TRBV19 and TRBJ2-3, with D possibly TRBD2 on 5 matching bases. Germline CDR1 reads LNHDA; CDR2 reads SQIVND (reference sequence). The CDR3 is 17 amino acids. The V and J ends lost 1 base and 0 bases respectively, with 14 bases between them. Together with reference TRBV19 and TRBJ2-3, the CDR3 gives the full variable domain: DGGITQSPKYLFRKEGQNVTLSCEQNLNHDAMYWYRQDPGQGLRLIYYSQIVNDFQKGDIAEGYSVSREKKESFPLTVTSAQKNPTAFYLCASSIGPPAVSTDTQYFGPGTRLTVL.

This clone was seen only once. This chain connects TRBV27 to TRBJ2-4; perhaps TRBD2 as D (5 bases). Germline loops: CDR1 MNHEY, CDR2 SMNVEV (reference sequence). The CDR3 loop spans 16 amino acids. V was cut by 5 bases and J by 0 bases, with 14 bases left in between. CDR3 sequence: CASSPIDGVAKNIQYF. CDR3 in DNA: TGTGCCAGCAGTCCGATCGACGGGGTAGCCAAAAACATTCAGTACTTC.

This clone has only a few counts. This sequence joins TRBV5-1 and TRBJ1-1, with TRBD1 as a possible D gene (6 bases). This CDR3 region has 15 residues. CDR1 and CDR2 (germline): SGHRS, YFSETQ. V was shortened by 6 bases and J by 6 bases, with 21 bases between the two germline ends. The CDR3 here is CASTQGEGGKSEAFF. CDR3 nucleotide sequence: TGCGCCAGCACCCAAGGGGAAGGGGGAAAGTCTGAAGCTTTCTTT.

Comments on this clone: This is likely a read error, given that the CDR3 carries no conserved phenylalanine or tryptophan at its end. No DNA is shown, since the ends of the CDR3 on it are uncertain; the CDR3 is the one TCRdb lists. V usage is TRBV2 and J usage is TRBJ1-1. The CDR3 numbers 12 amino acids, ends counted. Germline V CDR1 and CDR2: SNHLY, FYNNEI. CDR3 loop: CTSSGKGLVLLL.

The rearrangement joins TRBV27 to TRBJ2-7, with 10 bases aligning to TRBD1. This CDR3 contains 15 residues. Germline V gene data show CDR1 as MNHEY and CDR2 as SMNVEV (reference sequence). The V and J ends lost 2 bases and 5 bases, in that order; junction bases with no gene match: 6. The DNA for the CDR3 is TGTGCCAGCAGTTTAGAGGGGACAGGGGTAAACGAGCAGTACTTC. Translation gives CASSLEGTGVNEQYF.

The J gene is TRBJ2-1, the V gene TRBV10-2; D gene unclear. Trimming took 8 bases from V and 7 from J, leaving 9 bases between them. Germline V gene data show CDR1 as WSHSY and CDR2 as SAAADI. CDR3 length: 11 amino acids. This CDR3 is CASSPVNEQFF. The CDR3 DNA reads as TGCGCCAGCTCGCCGGTTAATGAGCAGTTCTTC.